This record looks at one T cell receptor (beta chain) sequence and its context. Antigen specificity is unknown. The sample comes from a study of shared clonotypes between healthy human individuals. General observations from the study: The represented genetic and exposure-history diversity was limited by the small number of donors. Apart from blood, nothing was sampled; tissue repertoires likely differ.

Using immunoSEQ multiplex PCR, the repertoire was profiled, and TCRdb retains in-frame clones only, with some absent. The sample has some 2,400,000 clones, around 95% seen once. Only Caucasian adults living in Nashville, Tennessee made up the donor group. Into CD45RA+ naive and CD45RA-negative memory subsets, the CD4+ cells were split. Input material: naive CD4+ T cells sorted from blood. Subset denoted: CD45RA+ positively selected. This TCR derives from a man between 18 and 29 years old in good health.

This CDR3 is CASSLDTGTAYEQYF. CDR3 coding DNA: TGCGCCAGCAGCTTGGACACCGGGACAGCCTACGAGCAGTACTTC. V and J are TRBV5-1 and TRBJ2-7, with TRBD1 identical over 7 bases. The ends lost 0 bases at V and 2 bases at J; junction bases unmatched: 5. The CDR3 covers 15 residues. CDR1 is SGHRS, CDR2 YFSETQ, per germline.